This TCR beta chain is drawn from a study of T cells expressing NK-cell markers. The CDR3 runs 18 residues. The V gene's germline CDR1 is MGHRA and CDR2 YSYEKL. TCRdb re-called the 5' RACE reads and shows each CDR3 protein once, DNA omitted. Found here are 300,000 to 450,000 distinct CDR3 sequences; the top ten clones hold around 4.9%. The sequence derives from a man aged 18-75 years in good health. This sequence joins TRBV4-1 and TRBJ1-2; the TRBD1 assignment by TCRdb is unverifiable without DNA. The specimen was blood T cells: a sorted CD56 or NKG2C T cell subset, CD4+ or CD8+ T cells, or bulk PBMC T cells (not recorded which). The CDR3 region is CASSQDVSPGHLIYGYTF.